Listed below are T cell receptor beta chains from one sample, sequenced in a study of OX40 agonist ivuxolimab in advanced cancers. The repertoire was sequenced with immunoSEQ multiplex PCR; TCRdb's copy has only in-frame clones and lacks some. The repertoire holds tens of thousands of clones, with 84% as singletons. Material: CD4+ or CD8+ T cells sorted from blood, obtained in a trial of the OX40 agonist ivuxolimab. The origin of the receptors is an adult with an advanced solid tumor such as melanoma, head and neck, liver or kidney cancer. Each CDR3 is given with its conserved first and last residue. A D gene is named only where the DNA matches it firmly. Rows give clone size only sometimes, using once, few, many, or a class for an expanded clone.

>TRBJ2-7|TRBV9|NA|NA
CASSEEPGLSYEQYF
TGTGCCAGCAGCGAGGAGCCTGGCCTCTCCTACGAGCAGTACTTC
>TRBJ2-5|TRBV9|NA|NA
CASSVDGLIKETQYF
TGTGCCAGCAGCGTCGACGGATTAATCAAAGAGACCCAGTACTTC
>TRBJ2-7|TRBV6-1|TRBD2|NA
CASSEASGGSYEQYF
TGTGCCAGCAGTGAAGCTAGCGGGGGCTCCTACGAGCAGTACTTC
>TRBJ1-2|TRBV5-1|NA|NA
CASSLDAYGYTF
TGCGCCAGCAGCTTGGATGCCTATGGCTACACCTTC
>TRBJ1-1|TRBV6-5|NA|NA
CASSYGGNTEAFF
TGTGCCAGCAGTTACGGTGGGAACACTGAAGCTTTCTTT
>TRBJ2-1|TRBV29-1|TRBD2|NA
CSVVLANGEGEQFF
TGCAGCGTTGTACTGGCGAACGGGGAGGGTGAGCAGTTCTTC
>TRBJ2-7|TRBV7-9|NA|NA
CASSLRGGYEQYF
TGTGCCAGCAGCTTAAGGGGGGGATACGAGCAGTACTTC
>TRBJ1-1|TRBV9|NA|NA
CASSAGGNTEAFF
TGTGCCAGCAGCGCCGGGGGGAACACTGAAGCTTTCTTT
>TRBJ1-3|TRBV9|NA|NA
CASSVEGPGNTIYF
TGTGCCAGCAGCGTAGAAGGGCCTGGAAACACCATATATTTT
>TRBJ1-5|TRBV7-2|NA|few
CASSPNTGSNQPQHF
TGTGCCAGCAGCCCTAATACAGGGAGCAATCAGCCCCAGCATTTT
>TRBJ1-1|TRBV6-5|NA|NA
CASSSGVGWAFF
TGTGCCAGCAGTTCCGGGGTAGGGTGGGCTTTCTTT
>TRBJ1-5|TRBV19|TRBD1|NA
CASSTGDRGLINQPQHF
TGTGCCAGTAGTACGGGAGACAGGGGGCTTATCAATCAGCCCCAGCATTTT